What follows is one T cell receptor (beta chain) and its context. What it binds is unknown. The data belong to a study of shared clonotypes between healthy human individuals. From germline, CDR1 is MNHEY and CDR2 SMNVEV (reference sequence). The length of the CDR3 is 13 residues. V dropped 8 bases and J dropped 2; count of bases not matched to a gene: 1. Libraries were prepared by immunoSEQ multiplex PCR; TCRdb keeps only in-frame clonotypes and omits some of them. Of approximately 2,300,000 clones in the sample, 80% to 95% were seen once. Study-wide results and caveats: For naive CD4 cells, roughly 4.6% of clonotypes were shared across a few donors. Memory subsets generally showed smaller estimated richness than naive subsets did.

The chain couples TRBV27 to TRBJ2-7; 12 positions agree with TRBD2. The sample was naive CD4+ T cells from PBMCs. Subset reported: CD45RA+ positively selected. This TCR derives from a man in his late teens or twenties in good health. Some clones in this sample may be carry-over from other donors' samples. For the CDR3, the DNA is TGTGCCAGCGGACTAGCGGGAACCTACGAGCAGTACTTC. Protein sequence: CASGLAGTYEQYF.